This section outlines one TCR beta chain sequence together with its context. This receptor's antigen is unknown. There are no base qualities to consult, and no much larger clone falls within one base. The data derive from a study of blood T cell repertoires in COVID-19 (dated by TCRdb to 2020 to 2021). Context from the whole study: Samples covering the acute and convalescent phases of COVID-19 were provided by collaborators in the United States, Italy and Spain. The repertoires were released in a freely available public database intended as a resource for research on the immune response to SARS-CoV-2. A de-identified subject ID, COVID-19 status, age in years and sex were almost always included in the sample metadata. Samples were obtained from the ongoing ImmuneRACE study (first 160 participants) and from 1,254 subjects provided by 6 global collaborators. Where available, HLA class I and class II types were obtained from metadata supplied by the sample provider rather than from assay-based typing. The material from the prospective study consisted of cDNA or gDNA derived from T cells, B-cell-depleted T cells, or PBMCs. Deeply sampled blood TCRbeta repertoires from subjects exposed to, actively infected with, or recovered from COVID-19 were included in the dataset.

Here is what the overall study found, with its caveats: The amount of clinical and demographic metadata varied by source and participant and was provided uncurated.

Between the V and J ends, shortened by 4 bases and 5 bases respectively, the junction contains 17 bases. The CDR1 and CDR2 encoded by the germline V gene are SGHRS and YFSETQ. The CDR3 runs 15 amino acids, cysteine and phenylalanine included. Kept here is only the CDR3 DNA, which spans 45 bases and is read in frame from base 1. TCRbeta CDR3 regions were amplified from genomic DNA using the immunoSEQ Assay, a bias-controlled multiplex PCR. Concerning the study's data processing: Within the assay, amplification of reference gene primers was used to estimate how many nucleated cells each sample contained. To quantify the absolute abundance of each unique TCRbeta CDR3 rearrangement, sequence reads were collapsed and filtered. Productive Simpson clonality was computed per sample as the square root of Simpson's diversity index over productive rearrangements. This immuneACCESS table, as held by TCRdb, lists in-frame sequences with V and J called but not all clones. Of the missing ones, under half trace to an unresolved V gene in checked studies; the others have no known cause. D and trimming come from the DNA, and the V and J calls and clone size come from that table. The sample data list about 67,000 clones, and 75% to 80% of these were observed just once. About 6% of the sample is in the top ten clones.

Whole blood was collected in K2EDTA tubes by collaborating institutions according to the institutions' own protocols. For TCRbeta analysis, collaborators shipped samples in one of three forms: frozen whole blood, isolated PBMCs, or DNA extracted from either of those sample types. The rearranged segments are TRBV5-1 and TRBJ2-3; the D gene is perhaps TRBD1, from 7 matching bases. The sample was peripheral blood. The receptor comes from a woman in her fifties or sixties with acute or convalescent COVID-19. CDR3 reads: CASSRRGAVGDTQYF. The DNA sequence is as follows: TGCGCCAGCAGCCGCAGGGGGGCAGTTGGAGATACGCAGTATTTT. Where the CDR3 stops, the reference TRBV5-1 and TRBJ2-3 genes take over; the full variable domain is KAGVTQTPRYLIKTRGQQVTLSCSPISGHRSVSWYQQTPGQGLQFLFEYFSETQRNKGNFPGRFSGRQFSNSRSEMNVSTLELGDSALYLCASSRRGAVGDTQYFGPGTRLTVL.